What follows is one TCR beta chain and its context. Its antigen remains unknown. For approximately eleven days, roughly 10^5 sorted CD4+ cells grew with T cell-depleted PBMCs and CEF. This sample stems from a study of CD4 T cells in relation to SARS-CoV-2 and coronaviruses. Background on the study: Convalescent patients were roughly eight males and 4 females; two were Hispanic.

CEF-cultured naive and memory CD4+ T cell DNA got survey-level sequencing. Libraries were prepared by immunoSEQ multiplex PCR; TCRdb keeps only in-frame clonotypes and omits some of them. The sample records 40,000 or so clones, approximately 86% being singletons. Trimming took off 5 bases at V and 1 base at J, with 6 bases between the two ends. This CDR3 spans 13 amino acids. Study-level points and caveats: SARS-CoV-2-driven expansion was significantly weaker in crossreactive than monoreactive clones.

The chain has TRBV12-3 or TRBV12-4 and TRBJ1-3; D not resolved. This receptor was identified in an adult with COVID-19. Source material: naive CD4+ T cells from PBMCs, cultured in vitro. Subset denoted: naive CD4+ T cells isolated by negative enrichment. CDR3 coding DNA: TGTGCCAGCAGTCTCAATTCTGGAAACACCATATATTTT. It specifies CASSLNSGNTIYF.